Below are 26 T cell receptor beta chains sequenced from a single sample in a study of blood T cell repertoires in COVID-19. Sequencing used immunoSEQ multiplex PCR; TCRdb keeps in-frame clones, though not all of them. The table lists hundreds of thousands of clones, roughly four fifths of them singletons. Material for sequencing was peripheral blood. Every receptor here comes from an elderly man with acute or convalescent COVID-19.

The chain recombines TRBV5-1 with TRBJ2-3, with D possibly being TRBD2 (5 bases). The V and J ends lost 0 bases and 3 bases respectively, with 14 bases between them. This CDR3 spans 16 amino acids. Germline assignment: CDR1 SGHRS and CDR2 YFSETQ. CDR3 nucleotides: TGCGCCAGCAGCTTGGGGGCCTCATCGGGGACAGATACGCAGTATTTT. This gives the protein CASSLGASSGTDTQYF.

The V call is TRBV6-2 or TRBV6-3, the J call TRBJ2-4; possibly TRBD1 for D (5 bases). The CDR3 runs 13 residues. Germline values: CDR1 MNHEY, CDR2 SVGEGT. Deletions cut 3 bases from V and 4 bases from J, with 7 bases between. The CDR3 loop reads CASSYDRKNIQYF. Written as DNA, the CDR3 is TGTGCCAGCAGTTATGACAGAAAAAACATTCAGTACTTC.

The chain is built from TRBV3-1 (or the pseudogene TRBV3-2) and TRBJ2-2; 8 bases map to TRBD2. Trimming removed 8 bases from V and 0 bases from J; junction bases left unmatched: 11. Germline-derived CDR1 and CDR2 are LGHDT and YNNKEL (reference sequence). This CDR3 has 17 residues. The CDR3 loop is CASSGLASIANTGELFF. DNA of the CDR3: TGTGCCAGCTCCGGACTAGCATCGATCGCGAACACCGGGGAGCTGTTTTTT.

The chain joins TRBV4-2 to TRBJ1-3; tentative D call: TRBD1 (5 bases). Germline CDR1 and CDR2: LGHNA and YNFKEQ. The ends were cut back, 2 bases at V and 2 bases at J, with 10 bases in the middle. CDR3 length: 15 amino acids. The CDR3 DNA reads as TGTGCCAGCAGCCAAAGTTGGGGCACTGGAAACACCATATATTTT. Translation gives CASSQSWGTGNTIYF.

The chain joins TRBV27 to TRBJ2-1; a possible D gene is TRBD2 (6 bases). This CDR3 region has 10 residues. Trimming removed 7 bases from V and 10 bases from J, with 8 bases in between. Germline-derived CDR1 and CDR2 are MNHEY and SMNVEV (reference sequence). CDR3: CASKGREQFF. In DNA, the CDR3 is TGTGCCAGCAAAGGGAGGGAGCAGTTCTTC.

V and J are TRBV6-5 and TRBJ2-7; TRBD1 matches at 9 bases. The CDR3 runs to 13 residues. The germline V gene has CDR1 MNHEY and CDR2 SVGAGI. V was clipped by 7 bases and J by 6 bases; unmatched bases: 7. The CDR3, as DNA: TGTGCCAGCATGACGCGACAGGGGGGCGAGCAGTACTTC. The encoded protein is CASMTRQGGEQYF.

The chain employs TRBV19 and TRBJ1-4, with 8 positions matching TRBD1. Germline CDR1 reads LNHDA; CDR2 reads SQIVND (reference sequence). V shed 3 bases, J shed 10 bases, and the junction held 7 bases outside the gene matches. The CDR3 sequence is 14 residues long. CDR3 DNA: TGTGCCAGTAGTATGAGGCAGGGGGCAGGAAAACTGTTTTTT. Its protein is CASSMRQGAGKLFF.

The J gene is TRBJ2-7, the V gene TRBV12-5; 8 bases align to TRBD1. Per germline, CDR1 LGHNT and CDR2 FRNRAP. Germline trimming cut 4 bases from V and 2 bases from J; bases unmatched to any gene: 4. The CDR3 sequence is 14 residues long. CDR3 DNA sequence: TGTGCTAGTGGTTCCGGACAGGGTCCCTACGAGCAGTACTTC. It yields the protein CASGSGQGPYEQYF. Looking up the rest from reference TRBV12-5 and TRBJ2-7 gives the full variable domain: DARVTQTPRHKVTEMGQEVTMRCQPILGHNTVFWYRQTMMQGLELLAYFRNRAPLDDSGMPKDRFSAEMPDATLATLKIQPSEPRDSAVYFCASGSGQGPYEQYFGPGTRLTVT.

Only a few counts were recorded for this clone. The gene calls are TRBV29-1 and TRBJ2-7; no clear D. The CDR3 runs to 12 residues. Deletions cut 6 bases from V and 6 bases from J, with 15 bases between. Germline lookup yields CDR1 SQVTM and CDR2 ANQGSEA. CDR3 DNA: TGCAGCGTCCTTTCCGGTCAGGTCGAGCAGTACTTC. This gives the protein CSVLSGQVEQYF.

This clone was found a few times. Other DNA sequences within the sample encode an identical CDR3. V gene TRBV19 combines with J gene TRBJ2-7, with a weak D call TRBD2 (5 bases). V dropped 1 base and J dropped 7 bases, with 8 bases sitting between them. Germline loops: CDR1 LNHDA, CDR2 SQIVND (reference sequence). The CDR3 extends over 12 amino acids. The CDR3 bases are TGTGCCAGTAGTATAGGAGAGGGAGAGCAGTACTTC. It is translated as CASSIGEGEQYF.

V is TRBV4-1 and J is TRBJ1-4; a weak D match, TRBD1 (6 bases). Germline V gives CDR1 MGHRA, CDR2 YSYEKL. The CDR3 consists of 17 residues. V was cut by 0 bases and J by 7 bases, with 18 bases left in between. The CDR3 sequence: CASSQESPTGGGEKLFF. In nucleotides, the CDR3 is TGCGCCAGCAGCCAAGAGAGTCCCACGGGAGGGGGTGAAAAACTGTTTTTT.

This clone has only one observation. The chain joins TRBV7-2 to TRBJ2-7; 10 positions agree with TRBD1. The CDR3 runs 14 residues. From germline, CDR1 is SGHTA and CDR2 FQGNSA. J lost 4 bases, V lost 6 bases, and 6 bases had no gene match. The CDR3: CASSYRDRGYEQYF. The CDR3 DNA reads TGTGCCAGCAGTTACCGGGACAGGGGTTACGAGCAGTACTTC.

This chain links TRBV18 with TRBJ2-2, with unresolved D. Germline-derived CDR1 and CDR2 are KGHSH and LQKENI. V dropped 5 bases and J dropped 5 bases, with 9 bases sitting between them. The CDR3 is 13 amino acids. The CDR3 loop is CASSSKLTGELFF. The DNA for the CDR3 is TGTGCCAGCTCATCGAAGCTGACCGGGGAGCTGTTTTTT. Full variable domain (outside the CDR3, taken from reference TRBV18 and TRBJ2-2): NAGVMQNPRHLVRRRGQEARLRCSPMKGHSHVYWYRQLPEEGLKFMVYLQKENIIDESGMPKERFSAEFPKEGPSILRIQQVVRGDSAAYFCASSSKLTGELFFGEGSRLTVL.

This chain joins TRBV28 and TRBJ1-6; D gene unclear. Trimming left V 3 bases short and J 8 bases short, with 11 bases between. The germline CDR1 and CDR2 sequences are MDHEN and SYDVKM. The CDR3 loop spans 14 amino acids. The chain's CDR3 is CASSFPGRDSPLHF. In DNA form, the CDR3 reads TGTGCCAGCAGTTTTCCGGGGAGGGATTCACCCCTCCACTTT.

This clone has only one observation. V and J are TRBV5-1 and TRBJ1-2, with a tentative D call TRBD1 (6 bases). Trimming removed 3 bases at V and 4 bases at J, with 13 bases between. CDR3 length equals 14 residues. CDR1 is SGHRS and CDR2 is YFSETQ in the germline V gene. The CDR3 spells CASSSGDGPYGYTF. As DNA, the CDR3 is TGCGCCAGCAGCTCAGGGGACGGACCCTATGGCTACACCTTC.

J is TRBJ1-1 and V is TRBV5-1, with 9 bases matching TRBD1. CDR1 is SGHRS and CDR2 is YFSETQ in the germline V gene. V lost 7 bases to trimming and J lost 1 base; unmatched junction nucleotides: 5. CDR3 length equals 14 residues. CDR3 in amino acids: CASSSGQGNTEAFF. CDR3 nucleotides: TGCGCCAGCTCCTCGGGACAGGGGAACACTGAAGCTTTCTTT.

This chain connects TRBV19 to TRBJ2-1, with a tentative D call TRBD2 (7 bases). Trimming shortened V by 10 bases and J by 5 bases, and 21 bases separated the two germline ends. The CDR3 runs 15 residues. Germline V gene lookup returns CDR1 LNHDA and CDR2 SQIVND (reference sequence). The CDR3 DNA is TGTGCCACCCTCCCCGGCGGGGGCGCCCACAATGAGCAGTTCTTC. Encoded protein: CATLPGGGAHNEQFF.

The chain employs TRBV5-1 and TRBJ1-2, with 7 bases matching TRBD1. Germline V gene lookup returns CDR1 SGHRS and CDR2 YFSETQ. There are 15 residues in the CDR3. The J segment lost 4 bases and the V segment lost 4 bases, leaving 10 bases of the junction unmatched. In nucleotides, the CDR3 is TGCGCCAGCAGCCCCTACGACAGGGCCGGCTATGGCTACACCTTC. Its protein is CASSPYDRAGYGYTF.

CDR3 sequence reads: CAIGTGLGTEAFF. CDR3 nucleotides: TGTGCCATCGGCACAGGCTTGGGAACTGAAGCTTTCTTT. This chain joins TRBV10-3 and TRBJ1-1; D possibly corresponds to TRBD1 (5 bases). The germline V gene has CDR1 ENHRY and CDR2 SYGVKD. CDR3 size: 13 residues. The V and J ends lost 8 bases and 5 bases respectively, with 15 bases between them.

The CDR3 DNA reads as TGCGCCAGCAGCCGCCTACAGGGGGCAGGCTATGGCTACACCTTC. Translated: CASSRLQGAGYGYTF. This chain uses TRBV5-1 with TRBJ1-2, with 9 positions matching TRBD1. CDR3 length: 15 amino acids. CDR1 SGHRS and CDR2 YFSETQ come from the germline V gene. The V and J ends lost 4 bases and 4 bases, in that order; junction bases with no gene match: 8.

The CDR3 here is CASSPTGTRYNEQFF. CDR3 coding DNA: TGTGCCAGCAGCCCAACCGGGACAAGATACAATGAGCAGTTCTTC. This chain links TRBV3-1 (or the pseudogene TRBV3-2) with TRBJ2-1; a weak D match, TRBD1 (6 bases). The CDR3 is 15 residues long. Germline values: CDR1 LGHDT, CDR2 YNNKEL (reference sequence). Trimming removed 4 bases from V and 4 bases from J, with 14 bases in between.

This chain connects TRBV4-2 to TRBJ2-7; TRBD2 might be the D (6 bases). Trimming took off 2 bases at V and 1 base at J, with 12 bases between the two ends. The CDR3 runs 15 residues. The germline CDR1 and CDR2 sequences are LGHNA and YNFKEQ. CDR3 sequence: CASSQPAGASYEQYF. The DNA of the CDR3 is TGTGCCAGCAGCCAACCAGCGGGTGCTTCCTACGAGCAGTACTTC.

There are many counts of this clone. This chain joins TRBV7-2 and TRBJ1-1; a possible D gene is TRBD1 (6 bases). Gene TRBJ1-6 matches the end of the DNA better, so the J call may be wrong. This CDR3 is 13 amino acids long. The V gene's germline CDR1 is SGHTA and CDR2 FQGNSA. CDR3 sequence reads: CASSLAYLGQLHF. The CDR3 DNA reads TGTGCCAGCAGCTTAGCATACCTAGGACAGCTCCACTTT.

The genes are TRBV5-1 and TRBJ2-2, with TRBD2 matching 8 bases. CDR3 length equals 16 residues. Losses at the gene ends were 1 base for V and 6 bases for J; bases not matched to a gene: 8. Germline CDR1 reads SGHRS; CDR2 reads YFSETQ. The CDR3 DNA reads as TGCGCCAGCAGCTTGCGTTCCAGCGGGAGCGCCGGGGAGCTGTTTTTT. Translation: CASSLRSSGSAGELFF.

The chain joins TRBV5-5 to TRBJ1-4, with TRBD1 matching over 9 bases. The CDR3 spans 17 residues. Trimming removed 0 bases from V and 6 bases from J; junction bases left unmatched: 9. The germline gives CDR1 SGHKS, CDR2 YYEKEE (reference sequence). CDR3 coding DNA: TGTGCCAGCAGCTTGGCGGCGGGACAGGGAAGCTATGAAAAACTGTTTTTT. Encoded protein: CASSLAAGQGSYEKLFF.

This rearrangement joins TRBV6-6 to TRBJ2-5; 11 positions match TRBD1. V shed 5 bases, J shed 5 bases, and the junction held 7 bases outside the gene matches. The CDR3 has 15 residues. CDR1 and CDR2 from the germline V gene are MNHNY and SVGAGI (reference sequence). The CDR3 spells CASSPRTGGAETQYF. In DNA, the CDR3 is TGTGCCAGCAGTCCAAGGACAGGGGGCGCTGAGACCCAGTACTTC.